Following are 24 T cell receptor beta chains from one sample sequenced in a study of tumor-infiltrating lymphocytes in primary liver carcinoma. Starting material for RNA and DNA co-extraction consisted of about 20-33 mg of unsorted bulk tissue. Priming with a constant-region primer yielded TCR beta cDNA from roughly 500 ng total RNA. For TCR beta, libraries were produced by three nested multiplex PCR rounds using slightly modified ARM-PCR. Use of TRBV1-TRBV30 forward primers with a C-beta reverse primer characterized the first two PCR rounds, which lasted nine to eleven cycles each. From the multiplex PCR reads, TCRdb called clonotypes with MiXCR, one entry per CDR3 protein. This table holds over 75,000 distinct CDR3 sequences, just over 65% found once. Sequencing was done on a sample of tumor-adjacent normal liver tissue. Every receptor here comes from a man aged 40-49 years with primary liver carcinoma and hepatitis B virus infection.

This clonotype came up many times. V and J are TRBV28 and TRBJ2-3; D not resolved. The CDR3 spans 14 residues. Germline loops: CDR1 MDHEN, CDR2 SYDVKM. The ends were cut back, 5 bases at V and 3 bases at J, with 12 bases in the middle. This CDR3 reads CASSLTQFTDTQYF. The CDR3 nucleotides are TGTGCCAGCAGTCTTACCCAGTTTACAGATACGCAGTATTTT.

On this clonotype: Just one base apart from a much larger clone, this may be a read error. The conserved final phenylalanine or tryptophan is absent from the CDR3, which likely points to a read error. J is TRBJ1-2 and V is TRBV12-3 or TRBV12-4; possibly TRBD1 for D (5 bases). V shed 6 bases and J shed 6 bases, with 23 bases lying between them. The CDR3 runs 16 residues. The CDR3 coding sequence is TGTGCCAGCAGACACGCCTGGGGGGTGGGAGGGGATGGCTACACCTTA. It is translated as CASRHAWGVGGDGYTL.

This clonotype was detected a few times. The CDR3 region is CAWSVGGSTDTQYF. CDR3 DNA sequence: TGTGCCTGGAGTGTGGGCGGAAGCACAGATACGCAGTATTTT. V and J are TRBV30 and TRBJ2-3; D gene uncertain. CDR1 is GTSNPN and CDR2 is SVGIG in the germline V gene (reference sequence). The CDR3 is made up of 14 amino acids. V lost 0 bases to trimming and J lost 0 bases, with 7 bases between them.

Note on this clonotype: At one of its ends the junction is not consistent with the germline gene, which may arise from a read error. The genes are TRBV6-5 and TRBJ1-1; D call uncertain. The germline CDR1 and CDR2 sequences are MNHEY and SVGAGI. This CDR3 spans 15 amino acids. The CDR3 sequence: CASSYGWGGPTEVFF. The CDR3 nucleotides are TGTGCCAGCAGTTATGGTTGGGGAGGCCCTACTGAAGTTTTCTTT.

Details on this clonotype: The CDR3 end shows no conserved phenylalanine or tryptophan, and so a read error is likely. V is TRBV11-2 and J is TRBJ2-1; D is uncertain. Germline assignment: CDR1 SGHAT and CDR2 FQNNGV. This CDR3 region has 13 residues. Trimming left V 11 bases short and J 8 bases short, with 19 bases between. DNA of the CDR3: TGTGCCGGCGGCTTAAATGATGCCTATGAGCAGTTCCTC. This codes for CAGGLNDAYEQFL.

This rearrangement joins TRBV29-1 to TRBJ2-5; unclear D gene. The germline V gene has CDR1 SQVTM and CDR2 ANQGSEA. The CDR3 extends over 12 amino acids. Trimming stripped 4 bases from V and 5 bases from J, with 11 bases between. CDR3 region: CSVVSQHETQYF. In DNA, the CDR3 is TGCAGCGTTGTAAGTCAGCATGAGACCCAGTACTTC. The full variable domain, completed using reference TRBV29-1 and TRBJ2-5, is SAVISQKPSRDICQRGTSLTIQCQVDSQVTMMFWYRQQPGQSLTLIATANQGSEATYESGFVIDKFPISRPNLTFSTLTVSNMSPEDSSIYLCSVVSQHETQYFGPGTRLLVL.

Concerning this clonotype itself: Given a much more abundant clone one base away, this may be a read error. This rearrangement joins TRBV10-3 to TRBJ2-1; possible D gene TRBD1, 5 bases. Germline V CDR1 and CDR2: ENHRY, SYGVKD. V lost 6 bases, J lost 2 bases, and 11 bases lay in between. This CDR3 region has 14 residues. CDR3 bases: TGTGCCATCAGCAGGACAAAGACCTACAATGAGCAGTTCTTC. As protein: CAISRTKTYNEQFF.

A remark on this clonotype: Since no conserved phenylalanine or tryptophan closes the CDR3, a read error is the likely cause. The chain recombines TRBV6-1 with TRBJ2-2; a possible D gene is TRBD2 (5 bases). Germline V lookup: CDR1 MNHNS, CDR2 SASEGT. This CDR3 spans 14 amino acids. CDR3 sequence (DNA): TGTGCCAGCAGTGATCTTAGCCTTACCGGGAAGCTGTTTTTG. Amino acid sequence: CASSDLSLTGKLFL.

V and J are TRBV6-1 and TRBJ2-7; D might be TRBD1 (6 bases). This CDR3 is built from 13 residues. The germline V gene encodes CDR1 MNHNS and CDR2 SASEGT. Trimming removed 4 bases from V and 10 bases from J, with 17 bases in between. CDR3 in amino acids: CASSAVRQADQYF. CDR3 sequence (DNA): TGTGCCAGCAGTGCTGTGAGACAGGCCGATCAGTACTTC.

A remark on this clonotype: A read error may explain this, as a much larger clone is one base away. This sequence joins TRBV5-6 and TRBJ2-4; 10 nucleotides agree with TRBD1. Per the germline V gene, CDR1 is SGHDT and CDR2 is YYEEEE. This CDR3 has 17 residues. The CDR3 coding sequence is TGTGCCAGCACTCTTAGTGGCTGGGACAGGGGCAAAAACAATCAGTACTTC. Protein: CASTLSGWDRGKNNQYF. The full variable domain, with the rest looked up from reference TRBV5-6 and TRBJ2-4, is DAGVTQSPTHLIKTRGQQVTLRCSPKSGHDTVSWYQQALGQGPQFIFQYYEEEERQRGNFPDRFSGHQFPNYSSELNVNALLLGDSALYLCASTLSGWDRGKNNQYFGAGTRLSVL.

The chain uses TRBV2 and TRBJ2-7, with 10 bases lining up with TRBD2. The junction had 9 bases not matched to a gene; V was cut back by 4 bases and J by 6 bases. The CDR3 length is 15 residues. CDR1 and CDR2 from the germline V gene are SNHLY and FYNNEI. As DNA, the CDR3 is TGTGCCAGCAGTGTTTGGGCTAGCGGGAGTAGCGAGCAGTACTTC. This translates into CASSVWASGSSEQYF.

This clonotype has more than one count but fewer than ten. The chain couples TRBV5-1 to TRBJ2-3; TRBD1 matches at 8 bases. Trimming took 4 bases from V and 4 from J; bases not matched to a gene: 2. CDR1 is SGHRS and CDR2 is YFSETQ in the germline V gene. This CDR3 has 13 residues. The CDR3 protein is CASSQQGADTQYF. Written as DNA, the CDR3 is TGCGCCAGCAGCCAACAGGGGGCAGATACGCAGTATTTT.

In the case of this clonotype: One end of the junction fails to match germline, which may point to a read error. V gene TRBV5-1 combines with J gene TRBJ1-1; D unclear. Germline lookup yields CDR1 SGHRS and CDR2 YFSETQ. The CDR3 has 15 amino acids. CDR3 nucleotide sequence: TGCACCAGCAGCTTGAGGGCAGGTATGAACACTGAAGCTTTCTTT. Protein product: CTSSLRAGMNTEAFF.

This clonotype was counted only a few times. This chain uses TRBV20-1 with TRBJ2-1; 9 nucleotides line up with TRBD2. CDR1 is DFQATT, CDR2 SNEGSKA, per germline (reference sequence). The CDR3 contains 14 residues. The CDR3 DNA follows: TGCAGCGCCTGGAGTAGCGGGAGTGAAAATGAGCAGTTCTTC. This encodes CSAWSSGSENEQFF.

A note on this clonotype: The junction departs from germline at one end; a sequencing error may be responsible. This chain links TRBV6-5 with TRBJ2-1, with D perhaps matching TRBD2 (6 bases). The CDR3 length is 17 residues. Germline CDR1 is MNHEY and CDR2 is SVGAGI. In DNA, the CDR3 is TGTGCCAACAGTTACTCGCGGGGAGGCGACTCCTACAATGAGCGGTTCTTC. Protein product: CANSYSRGGDSYNERFF.

A word on this clonotype: A junction boundary mismatches the germline segment, possibly from a read error. The chain uses TRBV11-2 and TRBJ2-7, with unresolved D. The CDR3 length is 12 residues. Germline V CDR1 and CDR2: SGHAT, FQNNGV. DNA for the CDR3: TGTGCCTGCAGCTTAGATCGAGAGAGACAGTACTTC. Amino acids: CACSLDRERQYF.

Details on this clonotype: A much larger clone lies one base from this, so it may be a read error. V and J are TRBV6-5 and TRBJ1-6, with a weak D call TRBD1 (6 bases). V shed 6 bases and J shed 11 bases, with 17 bases lying between them. There are 14 residues in the CDR3. The germline V gene encodes CDR1 MNHEY and CDR2 SVGAGI. CDR3 in amino acids: CASRTSRGDPPLHF. The CDR3 DNA is TGTGCCAGCAGAACCTCCAGGGGTGATCCACCCCTCCACTTT.

As concerns this clonotype: This may be a read error, as it is one base from a much larger clone. The rearrangement joins TRBV12-3 or TRBV12-4 to TRBJ2-5, with D tentatively TRBD1 (8 bases). This CDR3 contains 14 residues. The DNA for the CDR3 is TGTGCCAGCAGTCCGACAGGGGCGGGAGAGACCCAGCACTTC. Its protein is CASSPTGAGETQHF.

Worth noting for this clonotype: This may be a read error: a much more frequent sequence differs by one nucleotide. The chain joins TRBV11-1 to TRBJ2-7; D remains ambiguous. CDR1 is SGHAT and CDR2 is FQDESV in the germline V gene (reference sequence). The CDR3 runs 13 residues. This chain's CDR3 is CASSFRVGDEQHF. Here the CDR3 DNA reads TGTGCCAGCAGCTTTAGGGTAGGCGACGAGCAGCACTTC.

Comment on this clonotype: Being one base from a much bigger clone, this may be a read error. This rearrangement joins TRBV6-2 or TRBV6-3 to TRBJ2-3; TRBD2 matches 10 bases. Per the germline V gene, CDR1 is MNHEY and CDR2 is SVGEGT. There are 16 residues in the CDR3. CDR3 in amino acids: CAISYSYLAGADTQYF. As DNA, the CDR3 is TGTGCCATCAGTTACTCCTATCTAGCGGGAGCAGATACGCAGTATTTT.

About this clonotype: This CDR3 is missing its conserved last phenylalanine or tryptophan, likely due to a read error. This chain joins TRBV11-2 and TRBJ2-3, with D uncertain. This CDR3 spans 13 amino acids. V was clipped by 5 bases and J by 2 bases, with 8 bases between them. The germline V gene has CDR1 SGHAT and CDR2 FQNNGV. For the CDR3, the DNA is TGTGCCAGCAGCCGCTGGACCACAGATACGCAGTATCTT. It is translated as CASSRWTTDTQYL.

A word on this clonotype: A much larger clone lies one base from this, so it may be a read error. The genes are TRBV10-3 and TRBJ2-5, with TRBD1 identical over 9 bases. The CDR3 length is 14 residues. CDR1 is ENHRY, CDR2 SYGVKD, per germline. After removal of 6 bases from V and 4 bases from J, the junction contained 6 bases not matched to a gene. The CDR3, as DNA: TGTGCCATCAGAGGACAGGGGACTCTAGAGACCCAGTACTTC. Translated, it gives CAIRGQGTLETQYF.

Ten or more counts support this clonotype. The CDR3 nucleotides are TGTGCCAGCAGCGCGGGAGGGGGAAACACCATATATTTT. It is translated as CASSAGGGNTIYF. The J gene is TRBJ1-3, the V gene TRBV12-3 or TRBV12-4; no firm D call. Trimming shortened V by 6 bases and J by 4 bases, and 10 bases separated the two germline ends. The CDR3 has 13 residues.

The chain joins TRBV7-2 to TRBJ2-3, with TRBD1 matching over 7 bases. Unmatched junction bases numbered 16, after V lost 1 base and J lost 3 bases. The CDR3 loop spans 19 amino acids. Germline CDR1 reads SGHTA; CDR2 reads FQGNSA. CDR3 nucleotide sequence: TGTGCCAGCAGCTTAGGGCGGACAGGAGGAAAGTCCATAACAGATACGCAGTATTTT. This gives the protein CASSLGRTGGKSITDTQYF.